This T cell receptor (beta chain) comes out of a study of cytomegalovirus exposure and HLA in healthy donors. PCR amplification relied on 60 Vbeta primers (plus 13 Jbeta primers). TCRdb keeps only in-frame clones here, not all; method: immunoSEQ multiplex PCR. The sample consists of roughly 150,000 clones, just over 70% of them appearing once. CDR3 length: 14 residues. From germline, CDR1 is LNHDA and CDR2 SQIVND (reference sequence). Unmatched junction bases numbered 10, after V lost 6 bases and J lost 6 bases. The chain employs TRBV19 and TRBJ1-1; 7 nucleotides match TRBD1. Sample: PBMCs. This receptor was taken from a man younger than 35 in good health and CMV-seropositive. CDR3 bases: TGTGCCAGTAGCCACAGGGGCTCAAGGGCTGAAGCTTTCTTT. This encodes CASSHRGSRAEAFF.